The 22 T cell receptor beta chains below all came from one sample that was sequenced in a study of CD8 T cells in ankylosing spondylitis. Each CDR3 protein is one row after TCRdb ran MiXCR on the 5' RACE reads. The top ten hold over 10% of the sample, which has roughly 150,000 distinct CDR3 sequences, 6% to 8% seen once. The source material was blood, either unsorted or a sorted T cell fraction (not recorded which). The receptors shown here come from a female donor with ankylosing spondylitis or in good health (not recorded which).

V gene TRBV25-1 combines with J gene TRBJ2-5; the D is unclear. V was pared by 2 bases and J by 4 bases, with 11 bases between. From germline, CDR1 is MGHDK and CDR2 SYGVNS. The CDR3 spans 14 residues. Here the CDR3 reads CASSEPTVGETQYF. The CDR3 DNA reads as TGTGCCAGCAGTGAACCGACGGTAGGAGAGACCCAGTACTTC. Full variable domain (rest looked up from reference TRBV25-1 and TRBJ2-5): EADIYQTPRYLVIGTGKKITLECSQTMGHDKMYWYQQDPGMELHLIHYSYGVNSTEKGDLSSESTVSRIRTEHFPLTLESARPSHTSQYLCASSEPTVGETQYFGPGTRLLVL.

V gene TRBV9 combines with J gene TRBJ1-1; D not certain. V was shortened by 0 bases and J by 5 bases, with 8 bases between the two germline ends. Germline lookup yields CDR1 SGDLS and CDR2 YYNGEE. CDR3 length equals 13 residues. The CDR3 region has the DNA TGTGCCAGCAGCGTAGAACCGAAGACTGAAGCTTTCTTT. Translating gives CASSVEPKTEAFF. The whole variable domain, filled in from reference TRBV9 and TRBJ1-1, reads DSGVTQTPKHLITATGQRVTLRCSPRSGDLSVYWYQQSLDQGLQFLIQYYNGEERAKGNILERFSAQQFPDLHSELNLSSLELGDSALYFCASSVEPKTEAFFGQGTRLTVV.

Many counts were recorded for this clonotype. The V gene is TRBV27, the J gene TRBJ1-6; D is possibly TRBD1 (6 bases). Trimming removed 0 bases from V and 8 bases from J, with 17 bases in between. The germline CDR1 and CDR2 sequences are MNHEY and SMNVEV (reference sequence). The length of the CDR3 is 17 residues. The DNA of the CDR3 is TGTGCCAGCAGTTTATCGCCGACAGGCCGGGGGCATTCACCCCTCCACTTT. It specifies CASSLSPTGRGHSPLHF.

This clonotype was found a few times. The gene calls are TRBV2 and TRBJ2-5; D could derive from TRBD1 or TRBD2 (7 bases each). This CDR3 spans 14 amino acids. The germline CDR1 and CDR2 sequences are SNHLY and FYNNEI. V lost 6 bases and J lost 5, with 16 bases in between. CDR3 sequence (DNA): TGTGCCAGCAGGTTCAGGGGGGGGCATGAGACCCAGTACTTC. Its translation is CASRFRGGHETQYF.

This chain connects TRBV5-3 to TRBJ1-6; D is possibly TRBD1 (6 bases). TRBV5-3 is assigned to the ORF class and has an uncertain function. Trimming removed 7 bases at V and 3 bases at J, with 11 bases between. CDR3 length: 14 amino acids. The CDR3 loop reads CARYREDYNSPLHF. CDR3 nucleotide sequence: TGTGCCAGATACAGGGAGGACTATAATTCACCCCTCCACTTT.

The CDR3 region is CAISEGSRAYEQYF. Written as DNA, the CDR3 is TGTGCCATCAGTGAGGGTTCCAGGGCTTACGAGCAGTACTTC. This chain uses TRBV10-3 with TRBJ2-7; possible D gene TRBD1, 5 bases. Trimming pared 2 bases from V and 4 bases from J, leaving 12 bases between. The CDR3 consists of 14 residues. CDR1 ENHRY and CDR2 SYGVKD come from the germline V gene.

In its sample, this clonotype was seen many times. The chain carries TRBV5-1 and TRBJ1-4; D unclear. This CDR3 region has 14 residues. CDR1 and CDR2 (germline): SGHRS, YFSETQ. Trimming removed 3 bases at V and 5 bases at J, with 11 bases between. This chain's CDR3 is CASSSGTGNEKLFF. CDR3 nucleotides: TGCGCCAGCAGCTCAGGCACCGGAAATGAAAAACTGTTTTTT.

This clonotype was observed many times. This chain joins TRBV7-2 and TRBJ2-2, with D possibly being TRBD1 (5 bases). The V end lost 0 bases, the J end lost 6 bases, and 14 bases lay between the germline ends. The CDR3 has 16 residues. Germline CDR1 is SGHTA and CDR2 is FQGNSA. The CDR3 loop reads CASSLAQVPGSGELFF. CDR3 sequence (DNA): TGTGCCAGCAGCTTAGCGCAGGTTCCAGGGTCCGGGGAGCTGTTTTTT.

This clonotype came up many times. V is TRBV28 and J is TRBJ2-3; 10 nucleotides align to TRBD1. This CDR3 is 17 amino acids long. Per the germline V gene, CDR1 is MDHEN and CDR2 is SYDVKM. The V gene end was trimmed by 3 bases and the J gene end by 4 bases; junction bases not matched to a gene: 10. The CDR3 sequence is CASSFPTGGAFSDTQYF. Written as DNA, the CDR3 is TGTGCCAGCAGTTTCCCGACAGGGGGCGCGTTCTCAGATACGCAGTATTTT.

This clonotype was detected ten times or more. The chain combines TRBV6-1 with TRBJ2-3; 7 bases are a match to TRBD2. The junction had 14 bases not matched to a gene; V was cut back by 6 bases and J by 2 bases. The V gene's germline CDR1 is MNHNS and CDR2 SASEGT. The CDR3 contains 17 residues. The CDR3 sequence: CASRPLAVQRVTDTQYF. The CDR3 region has the DNA TGTGCCAGCAGACCTCTAGCGGTCCAGCGCGTCACAGATACGCAGTATTTT.

This clonotype appeared many times. The V gene is TRBV7-2, the J gene TRBJ1-2; TRBD1 might be the D (6 bases). This CDR3 is built from 15 residues. Germline CDR1 SGHTA, CDR2 FQGNSA. The germline V and J ends were trimmed by 5 bases and 4 bases, with 17 bases remaining between them. DNA of the CDR3: TGTGCCAGCAGCCGAAAAGGGGGGACGGGCTATGGCTACACCTTC. Protein product: CASSRKGGTGYGYTF.

CDR3 amino acids: CASSEVGQGDGYTF. In DNA, the CDR3 is TGTGCCAGCAGTGAGGTGGGACAGGGTGATGGCTACACCTTC. This chain uses TRBV6-1 with TRBJ1-2, with TRBD1 matching over 9 bases. V lost 3 bases, J lost 6 bases, and 5 bases stayed unmatched. The CDR3 has 14 amino acids. Per the germline V gene, CDR1 is MNHNS and CDR2 is SASEGT.

This clonotype has only one observation. A read error is possible here, since a much larger clone lies one base away. The V and J genes are TRBV12-3 or TRBV12-4 and TRBJ1-5; D is unresolved. This CDR3 has 13 amino acids. For the CDR3, the DNA is TGTGCCAACAGTTCGGCAACCAATCAGCCCCAGCATTTT. It specifies CANSSATNQPQHF.

The sample holds many counts of this clonotype. This rearrangement joins TRBV12-3 or TRBV12-4 to TRBJ2-1; D gene ambiguous. The V and J ends lost 6 bases and 8 bases respectively, with 8 bases between them. There are 11 residues in the CDR3. In DNA, the CDR3 is TGTGCCAGCAGCTTGGGTGATGAGCAGTTCTTC. Amino acid sequence: CASSLGDEQFF.

This clonotype occurred many times. The CDR3 region is CSVEVRPNTGELFF. The CDR3 DNA sequence: TGCAGCGTTGAAGTCAGACCGAACACCGGGGAGCTGTTTTTT. The rearrangement uses TRBV29-1 and TRBJ2-2, with D hard to call. The CDR3 length is 14 residues. Per germline, CDR1 SQVTM and CDR2 ANQGSEA. V was trimmed by 1 base and J by 0 bases, leaving 6 bases between them.

Many counts were recorded for this clonotype. V usage is TRBV30 and J usage is TRBJ1-5, with no clear D. This CDR3 is built from 13 residues. Germline values: CDR1 GTSNPN, CDR2 SVGIG (reference sequence). Trimming removed 5 bases at V and 0 bases at J, with 8 bases between. CDR3 residues: CAWAHSSNQPQHF. The CDR3 DNA reads as TGTGCCTGGGCGCACAGTAGCAATCAGCCCCAGCATTTT.

This clonotype was detected many times. The V gene is TRBV19, the J gene TRBJ1-4, with 7 bases identical to TRBD1. CDR3 length equals 15 residues. Germline V CDR1 and CDR2: LNHDA, SQIVND (reference sequence). Trimming removed 5 bases from V and 7 bases from J; junction bases left unmatched: 10. The CDR3 sequence: CASSPQSYRGEKLFF. Here the CDR3 DNA reads TGTGCCAGTAGTCCCCAGTCGTACAGGGGTGAAAAACTGTTTTTT. The variable domain in full, completed from reference TRBV19 and TRBJ1-4, reads DGGITQSPKYLFRKEGQNVTLSCEQNLNHDAMYWYRQDPGQGLRLIYYSQIVNDFQKGDIAEGYSVSREKKESFPLTVTSAQKNPTAFYLCASSPQSYRGEKLFFGSGTQLSVL.

The rearrangement uses TRBV7-9 and TRBJ1-1; 10 bases line up with TRBD1. This CDR3 has 16 residues. Germline V CDR1 and CDR2: SEHNR, FQNEAQ (reference sequence). V was pared by 8 bases and J by 4 bases, with 13 bases of the junction left unmatched. This chain's CDR3 is CASLPHRTGGRTEAFF. DNA for the CDR3: TGTGCCAGCTTACCCCATAGGACAGGGGGTCGCACTGAAGCTTTCTTT.

This clonotype was seen many times. As DNA, the CDR3 is TGTGCCAGCAGTTCTAGCGGGGGACACAATGAGCAGTTCTTC. It is translated as CASSSSGGHNEQFF. V and J are TRBV12-3 or TRBV12-4 and TRBJ2-1; 10 bases are shared with TRBD2. The CDR3 is made up of 14 amino acids. V lost 4 bases to trimming and J lost 5 bases; unmatched junction nucleotides: 2.

At least ten counts were recorded for this clonotype. A junction end diverges from the germline sequence, so it may reflect a read error. The J gene is TRBJ2-7, the V gene TRBV10-2; 8 nucleotides line up with TRBD1. This CDR3 region has 13 residues. Germline V gives CDR1 WSHSY, CDR2 SAAADI. The CDR3 spells CACRQGRDYEQYF. In DNA, the CDR3 is TGCGCCTGCAGACAGGGGCGAGATTACGAGCAGTACTTC.

There are a few counts of this clonotype. The gene calls are TRBV29-1 and TRBJ1-2, with D tentatively TRBD1 (5 bases). Germline CDR1 SQVTM, CDR2 ANQGSEA. The V gene lost 0 bases and the J gene lost 8 bases, with 16 bases spanning the gap. This CDR3 has 14 residues. The CDR3 here is CSVEDLGGAKGYTF. The CDR3 DNA reads TGCAGCGTTGAAGATCTGGGAGGGGCGAAAGGCTACACCTTC.

This clonotype was observed many times. The rearrangement links TRBV5-1 to TRBJ1-1, with 11 bases fitting TRBD1. The trim removed 4 bases at V and 3 bases at J, leaving 11 bases unmatched. This CDR3 is built from 17 residues. Germline values: CDR1 SGHRS, CDR2 YFSETQ. The CDR3 DNA follows: TGCGCCAGCAGCGGGGGACAGGGGGTCCGAGTGTACACTGAAGCTTTCTTT. Its protein is CASSGGQGVRVYTEAFF.